This T cell receptor beta chain is from a study of cytomegalovirus exposure and HLA in healthy donors. Across the study: A subsequent analysis reported that the 120 validation repertoires were produced on the same platform that had also been used for the 500 to 700 first-cohort repertoires. The study, taken as a whole, reports: The authors enumerated 180 or so TCR beta chains as linked to cytomegalovirus.

Looked up from germline, CDR1 is ENHRY and CDR2 is SYGVKD. V dropped 3 bases and J dropped 3 bases, with 9 bases sitting between them. This CDR3 has 13 amino acids. Here immunoSEQ multiplex PCR was the method, and the copy in TCRdb shows in-frame clones only, minus some. The profile covers some 72,000 clones, with 90% to 97% appearing a single time and around 1.6% taken by the ten largest. As concerns this clone: Its target is unknown.

Separate from the roughly 610-subject first cohort, the roughly 120-subject validation cohort was the one that the donors belonged to. This clonotype was sampled from a man aged 18 to 29 in good health and CMV-seropositive. Sequenced input: PBMCs. The rearrangement uses TRBV10-3 and TRBJ2-7, with D unresolved. The DNA for the CDR3 is TGTGCCATCAGTGATCTGAACGGCTACGAGCAGTACTTC. Protein: CAISDLNGYEQYF.